Below, 15 T cell receptor beta chains from the same sample are listed, as sequenced in a study of metastatic and nonmetastatic thyroid tumors. Prior to thyroid surgery, none of the patients had received any treatment. TCRdb used MiXCR to call clones anew from the PCR reads. This sample has about 20,000 clones; approximately 24% occur once, and the top ten carry about 6.6%. The sequenced sample was tumor tissue. These receptors all stem from a female donor with papillary thyroid cancer or a benign thyroid nodule (not recorded which). Some clones in this sample may be carry-over from other donors' samples.

The table lists this clone with many counts. The genes are TRBV20-1 and TRBJ2-4, with D possibly TRBD2 on 5 matching bases. CDR3 length: 13 amino acids. Germline loops: CDR1 DFQATT, CDR2 SNEGSKA (reference sequence). The V end lost 1 base, the J end lost 1 base, and 5 bases lay between the germline ends. The CDR3 here is CSARAGAKNIQYF. In DNA, the CDR3 is TGCAGTGCTAGAGCGGGGGCCAAAAACATTCAGTACTTC.

The chain uses TRBV15 and TRBJ1-3; weak D call: TRBD1 (6 bases). The germline CDR1 and CDR2 sequences are LNHNV and YYDKDF (reference sequence). Deletions cut 1 base from V and 12 bases from J, with 22 bases between. CDR3 length equals 16 residues. The CDR3 reads CATSRGRQGPMEIIYF. CDR3 nucleotide sequence: TGTGCCACCAGCAGAGGACGGCAGGGGCCGATGGAAATCATATATTTT.

In its sample, this clone was seen many times. A much larger clone is a single base away; this may be a read error. At the DNA level, this CDR3 is encoded by other sequences in the same sample as well. In DNA, the CDR3 is TGTGCCAGCGGCCTTAGCAATCAGCCCCAGCATTTT. This codes for CASGLSNQPQHF. The rearrangement links TRBV7-2 to TRBJ1-5; no clear D. Germline CDR1 and CDR2: SGHTA and FQGNSA. CDR3 size: 12 residues. Trimming pared 8 bases from V and 0 bases from J, leaving 5 bases between.

The chain links TRBV13 to TRBJ2-7, with 9 bases fitting TRBD2. V was clipped by 0 bases and J by 0 bases; unmatched bases: 3. Germline values: CDR1 PRHDT, CDR2 FYEKMQ (reference sequence). This CDR3 comprises 16 residues. The CDR3 reads CASSLGLAGTSYEQYF. CDR3 coding DNA: TGTGCCAGCAGCTTAGGGCTAGCGGGGACCTCCTACGAGCAGTACTTC.

The rearrangement joins TRBV5-1 to TRBJ2-1; D is unresolved. V lost 0 bases and J lost 6, with 7 bases in between. Germline values: CDR1 SGHRS, CDR2 YFSETQ. CDR3 length equals 13 residues. The CDR3: CASSLGRANEQFF. For the CDR3, the DNA is TGCGCCAGCAGCTTGGGGCGAGCCAATGAGCAGTTCTTC.

This clone has more than one count but fewer than ten. The CDR3: CASSLGAPTYNSPLHF. DNA of the CDR3: TGCGCCAGCAGCTTGGGGGCACCTACATATAATTCACCCCTCCACTTT. The chain carries TRBV5-1 and TRBJ1-6; D remains ambiguous. The CDR3 is made up of 16 amino acids. The V gene lost 0 bases and the J gene lost 4 bases, with 11 bases spanning the gap. Germline-derived CDR1 and CDR2 are SGHRS and YFSETQ. The full variable domain, its missing parts supplied by reference TRBV5-1 and TRBJ1-6, is KAGVTQTPRYLIKTRGQQVTLSCSPISGHRSVSWYQQTPGQGLQFLFEYFSETQRNKGNFPGRFSGRQFSNSRSEMNVSTLELGDSALYLCASSLGAPTYNSPLHFGNGTRLTVT.

V usage is TRBV4-3 and J usage is TRBJ2-7; 10 nucleotides agree with TRBD2. This CDR3 spans 16 amino acids. With V trimmed by 0 bases and J by 5 bases, 7 bases remained unmatched. Germline V gene sequence: CDR1 LGHNA, CDR2 YSLEER. CDR3 loop: CASSQDRSGRADEQYF. The CDR3 region has the DNA TGCGCCAGCAGCCAAGATCGAAGCGGGAGGGCGGACGAGCAGTACTTC.

V is TRBV7-2 and J is TRBJ1-2; 10 bases map to TRBD1. CDR1 is SGHTA and CDR2 is FQGNSA in the germline V gene. The CDR3 sequence is 15 residues long. Trimming at V came to 5 bases and at J to 4 bases, leaving 7 bases not matched to a gene. The CDR3 nucleotides are TGTGCCAGCAGCCTCAGGACAGGGGGGACCTATGGCTACACCTTC. Translated: CASSLRTGGTYGYTF. Supplemented by reference TRBV7-2 and TRBJ1-2, the full variable domain reads GAGVSQSPSNKVTEKGKDVELRCDPISGHTALYWYRQSLGQGLEFLIYFQGNSAPDKSGLPSDRFSAERTGGSVSTLTIQRTQQEDSAVYLCASSLRTGGTYGYTFGSGTRLTVV.

This clone was detected only a few times. The chain carries TRBV2 and TRBJ2-7, with D perhaps given as TRBD1 or TRBD2 (5 bases each). The length of the CDR3 is 14 residues. Germline V lookup: CDR1 SNHLY, CDR2 FYNNEI. The V and J ends lost 7 bases and 3 bases respectively, with 16 bases between them. CDR3 DNA sequence: TGTGCCAGCATAGAGGGGATAATATACTACGAGCAGTACTTC. This translates into CASIEGIIYYEQYF.

This clone counts as medium-sized (0.01 to 0.1%). The genes are TRBV7-2 and TRBJ2-7; D gene uncertain. The V and J ends lost 1 base and 1 base respectively, with 8 bases between them. Germline-derived CDR1 and CDR2 are SGHTA and FQGNSA. This CDR3 comprises 14 residues. CDR3 sequence: CASSLELVSYEQYF. The CDR3 nucleotides are TGTGCCAGCAGCTTAGAGCTAGTGTCCTACGAGCAGTACTTC.

At least ten counts were recorded for this clone. V is TRBV6-1 and J is TRBJ2-1; D is unresolved. Trimming left V 5 bases short and J 16 bases short, with 15 bases between. Germline values: CDR1 MNHNS, CDR2 SASEGT. This CDR3 is built from 11 residues. The CDR3 reads CASSQDLFSFF. In nucleotides, the CDR3 is TGTGCCAGCAGTCAGGACCTTTTTTCATTCTTC.

This clone turned up a few times. This may be a read error: a much more frequent sequence differs by one nucleotide. The chain couples TRBV7-6 to TRBJ2-5; no definite D call. Germline CDR1 SGHVS, CDR2 FNYEAQ. Deletions cut 8 bases from V and 1 base from J, with 5 bases between. The CDR3 loop spans 11 amino acids. The CDR3 nucleotides read TGTGCCAGCTGGGGCCAAGAGACCCAGTACTTC. Translation gives CASWGQETQYF.

This clone was detected a few times. The V call is TRBV6-2 or TRBV6-3, the J call TRBJ2-7; the D gene could be TRBD1 or TRBD2 (5 bases each). V was pared by 0 bases and J by 5 bases, with 14 bases between. Germline V gene data show CDR1 as MNHEY and CDR2 as SVGEGT. This CDR3 is 15 amino acids long. Here the CDR3 reads CASSYSIGVGHEQYF. CDR3 DNA: TGTGCCAGCAGTTACTCGATCGGGGTGGGACACGAGCAGTACTTC.

This clone came up many times. The V gene is TRBV12-3 or TRBV12-4, the J gene TRBJ2-1; TRBD2 is a possible D gene (5 bases). The CDR3 is 13 residues long. V shed 4 bases and J shed 3 bases, with 7 bases lying between them. CDR3 nucleotides: TGTGCCAGCAGTTCGGGGTACTACAATGAGCAGTTCTTC. This codes for CASSSGYYNEQFF.

This chain uses TRBV5-4 with TRBJ1-1; no reliable D call. Trimming cost V 3 bases and J 7 bases, with 10 bases left between them. Germline assignment: CDR1 SGHNT and CDR2 YYREEE (reference sequence). The CDR3 loop spans 12 amino acids. DNA of the CDR3: TGTGCCAGCAGCTCGACACAGAGTGAAGCTTTCTTT. It encodes CASSSTQSEAFF. Combining the CDR3 with reference TRBV5-4 and TRBJ1-1 gives the whole variable domain ETGVTQSPTHLIKTRGQQVTLRCSSQSGHNTVSWYQQALGQGPQFIFQYYREEENGRGNFPPRFSGLQFPNYSSELNVNALELDDSALYLCASSSTQSEAFFGQGTRLTVV.